This entry lists 26 T cell receptor beta chains sequenced from one sample in a study of T cells in Graves' hyperthyroidism and ophthalmopathy. It was RNA transcripts that yielded the amplified TCR beta CDR3 regions. TCR CDR3 underwent first-round RT-PCR with the HTBI primer set. TCRdb independently ran MiXCR on the multiplex PCR reads; one entry per CDR3 protein. This table has 340,000 or so distinct CDR3 sequences, 15% to 20% appearing once. The sequenced sample consisted of blood. Every receptor here comes from a woman aged 50 to 65 with Graves' hyperthyroidism.

This clonotype was seen repeatedly, ten times or more. The chain combines TRBV3-1 with TRBJ2-2; 13 nucleotides agree with TRBD2. J was trimmed by 4 bases and V by 7 bases; bases with no gene match: 6. This CDR3 has 16 residues. From germline, CDR1 is LGHDT and CDR2 YNNKEL (reference sequence). The CDR3 nucleotides read TGTGCCAGCAACGAACTAGCGGGAGGGCCCACCGGGGAGCTGTTTTTT. Amino acid sequence: CASNELAGGPTGELFF.

This clonotype has a handful of counts. J is TRBJ2-5 and V is TRBV30, with no clear D. Germline CDR1 GTSNPN, CDR2 SVGIG (reference sequence). V was shortened by 4 bases and J by 4 bases, with 16 bases between the two germline ends. The CDR3 runs to 14 residues. The CDR3 sequence is CAWTTPPDRETQYF. CDR3 coding DNA: TGTGCCTGGACCACCCCCCCGGATAGAGAGACCCAGTACTTC.

This clonotype was counted a few times. The chain links TRBV3-1 to TRBJ1-2, with a possible D match to TRBD1 (5 bases). Germline V lookup: CDR1 LGHDT, CDR2 YNNKEL (reference sequence). This CDR3 comprises 14 residues. V was shortened by 4 bases and J by 8 bases, with 17 bases between the two germline ends. The CDR3 protein is CASSPLGGGGGYTF. In DNA, the CDR3 is TGTGCCAGCAGCCCCTTAGGTGGGGGTGGCGGCTACACCTTC.

This clonotype was seen repeatedly, ten times or more. The chain employs TRBV5-5 and TRBJ2-1, with TRBD2 matching 10 bases. The CDR3 contains 17 residues. Per the germline V gene, CDR1 is SGHKS and CDR2 is YYEKEE (reference sequence). Trimming at V came to 3 bases and at J to 1 base, leaving 7 bases not matched to a gene. CDR3 in amino acids: CASSSTGTSASYNEQFF. The CDR3 bases are TGTGCCAGCAGCTCCACCGGGACTAGCGCATCCTACAATGAGCAGTTCTTC.

This clonotype appeared many times. This chain connects TRBV18 to TRBJ1-1; the D gene is possibly TRBD1 (5 bases). CDR1 is KGHSH, CDR2 LQKENI, per germline. The CDR3 contains 14 residues. V lost 6 bases and J 0 bases, leaving 11 bases between the germline ends. In nucleotides, the CDR3 is TGTGCCAGCTCCGAGGGGATAATGAACACTGAAGCTTTCTTT. Amino acid sequence: CASSEGIMNTEAFF.

This clonotype was seen ten or more times. The rearrangement joins TRBV20-1 to TRBJ2-7; TRBD2 might be the D (5 bases). In germline, CDR1 is DFQATT, CDR2 SNEGSKA (reference sequence). The V end was cut by 6 bases, the J end by 3 bases, with 12 bases between. The CDR3 consists of 12 residues. Here the CDR3 reads CSAASTYYEQYF. For the CDR3, the DNA is TGCAGTGCAGCTAGCACTTACTACGAGCAGTACTTC.

Many counts were recorded for this clonotype. The rearrangement uses TRBV12-3 or TRBV12-4 and TRBJ1-1, with TRBD1 matching 8 bases. V trimming: 5 bases; J trimming: 4 bases; junction bases outside the gene matches: 15. This CDR3 is 17 amino acids long. The CDR3 protein is CASSAGLRGLWSTEAFF. The CDR3 DNA reads as TGTGCCAGCAGTGCCGGACTCAGGGGGCTTTGGAGCACTGAAGCTTTCTTT.

This chain connects TRBV3-1 to TRBJ2-3; weak D call: TRBD2 (5 bases). The germline gives CDR1 LGHDT, CDR2 YNNKEL (reference sequence). The CDR3 is made up of 13 amino acids. V lost 2 bases, J lost 2 bases, and 5 bases lay in between. This chain's CDR3 is CASSQRDTDTQYF. The CDR3 DNA reads TGTGCCAGCAGCCAACGGGACACAGATACGCAGTATTTT.

This clonotype has more than one count but fewer than ten. The chain joins TRBV27 to TRBJ1-2; 7 bases line up with TRBD1. Germline CDR1 is MNHEY and CDR2 is SMNVEV (reference sequence). With 2 bases clipped from V and 5 bases from J, the junction kept 5 bases outside the gene matches. The CDR3 has 14 residues. CDR3 nucleotide sequence: TGTGCCAGCAGTTTAGGGGACAGTCGGTATGGCTACACCTTC. Its translation: CASSLGDSRYGYTF.

In its sample, this clonotype was seen many times. This chain connects TRBV11-2 to TRBJ1-1, with a weak D call TRBD1 (6 bases). The CDR3 contains 15 residues. V was clipped by 3 bases and J by 0 bases, with 11 bases between them. CDR1 and CDR2 (germline): SGHAT, FQNNGV. CDR3 DNA sequence: TGTGCCAGCAGCTTTACCGGGACAATGAACACTGAAGCTTTCTTT. Residues: CASSFTGTMNTEAFF.

This clonotype was seen at least ten times. The chain carries TRBV7-8 and TRBJ2-3, with TRBD2 matching over 8 bases. The V gene's germline CDR1 is SGHVS and CDR2 FQNEAQ. With V trimmed by 2 bases and J by 0 bases, 7 bases remained unmatched. This CDR3 spans 17 amino acids. CDR3 DNA sequence: TGTGCCAGCAGCTTATTGGGTAGCGGGGATAGCACAGATACGCAGTATTTT. This translates into CASSLLGSGDSTDTQYF.

This sequence joins TRBV29-1 and TRBJ1-1; 7 positions agree with TRBD1. The V segment lost 6 bases and the J segment 5 bases; nucleotides outside the gene matches: 9. Germline lookup yields CDR1 SQVTM and CDR2 ANQGSEA. The CDR3 extends over 13 amino acids. The CDR3 DNA is TGCAGCGTGACAGGGATGGTTGGAACTGAAGCTTTCTTT. This gives the protein CSVTGMVGTEAFF.

The V call is TRBV9, the J call TRBJ1-1; D perhaps matches TRBD1 (5 bases). CDR1 SGDLS and CDR2 YYNGEE come from the germline V gene. The CDR3 loop spans 13 amino acids. V was trimmed by 0 bases and J by 7 bases, leaving 10 bases between them. This CDR3 is CASSVVGDREAFF. Written as DNA, the CDR3 is TGTGCCAGCAGCGTAGTCGGGGACCGTGAAGCTTTCTTT.

The V and J genes are TRBV5-4 and TRBJ2-1, with 11 nucleotides matching TRBD2. The CDR3 loop spans 16 amino acids. Germline CDR1 SGHNT, CDR2 YYREEE (reference sequence). V was pared by 5 bases and J by 5 bases, with 9 bases of the junction left unmatched. CDR3 residues: CASSVAGGQINNEQFF. The CDR3 DNA is TGTGCCAGCAGTGTAGCGGGAGGGCAGATAAACAATGAGCAGTTCTTC.

The chain recombines TRBV5-1 with TRBJ2-1; TRBD1 matches at 8 bases. The germline CDR1 and CDR2 sequences are SGHRS and YFSETQ. Trimming at V came to 7 bases and at J to 5 bases, leaving 8 bases not matched to a gene. This CDR3 has 14 residues. This CDR3 reads CASLTGGSNNEQFF. In nucleotides, the CDR3 is TGCGCCAGCTTAACAGGGGGGTCCAACAATGAGCAGTTCTTC.

This clonotype was seen repeatedly, ten times or more. The V call is TRBV18, the J call TRBJ2-3; 7 nucleotides match TRBD1. Unmatched junction bases numbered 11, after V lost 7 bases and J lost 1 base. CDR1 and CDR2 from the germline V gene are KGHSH and LQKENI. This CDR3 comprises 16 residues. The CDR3 DNA is TGTGCCAGCTTCCGTGACAGGGATTTACGCACAGATACGCAGTATTTT. It encodes CASFRDRDLRTDTQYF.

This rearrangement joins TRBV27 to TRBJ2-1; 9 nucleotides align to TRBD2. After removal of 7 bases from V and 3 bases from J, the junction contained 19 bases not matched to a gene. The CDR3 totals 19 residues. Germline V gene lookup returns CDR1 MNHEY and CDR2 SMNVEV (reference sequence). The CDR3 DNA reads TGTGCCAGCATCCCCCGGGGCGGGGGGGCCCCATCTTTCTACAATGAGCAGTTCTTC. This encodes CASIPRGGGAPSFYNEQFF.

Ten or more counts support this clonotype. This sequence joins TRBV9 and TRBJ2-1, with D hard to call. With 0 bases removed from V and 3 bases from J, the gap between germline ends came to 13 bases. The CDR3 runs to 16 residues. CDR1 and CDR2 from the germline V gene are SGDLS and YYNGEE. CDR3 region: CASSVEGLADYNEQFF. In DNA, the CDR3 is TGTGCCAGCAGCGTAGAAGGGTTGGCGGACTACAATGAGCAGTTCTTC.

This clonotype was counted a few times. The chain carries TRBV6-5 and TRBJ1-1; perhaps TRBD1 as D (6 bases). Germline values: CDR1 MNHEY, CDR2 SVGAGI. There are 14 residues in the CDR3. Trimming cost V 2 bases and J 2 bases, with 9 bases left between them. This CDR3 reads CASSYGQPNTEAFF. The CDR3, as DNA: TGTGCCAGCAGTTACGGACAGCCTAACACTGAAGCTTTCTTT.

This clonotype came up many times. This chain joins TRBV3-1 and TRBJ2-5; 7 positions agree with TRBD2. CDR3 length: 16 amino acids. The trim removed 0 bases at V and 4 bases at J, leaving 8 bases unmatched. Germline V gene lookup returns CDR1 LGHDT and CDR2 YNNKEL (reference sequence). For the CDR3, the DNA is TGTGCCAGCAGCCAAGAGGGAGGGACCTGGAGAGAGACCCAGTACTTC. Its translation is CASSQEGGTWRETQYF.

In its sample, this clonotype was seen once. A much larger clone lies a single base off, so this may be a read error. The J gene is TRBJ2-7, the V gene TRBV30, with 10 bases that match TRBD2. Germline trimming cut 5 bases from V and 2 bases from J; bases unmatched to any gene: 6. The CDR3 has 14 amino acids. The germline V gene has CDR1 GTSNPN and CDR2 SVGIG (reference sequence). The chain's CDR3 is CAWAGTSDAYEQYF. CDR3 in DNA: TGTGCCTGGGCCGGGACTAGCGATGCCTACGAGCAGTACTTC.

This clonotype was seen repeatedly, ten times or more. This sequence joins TRBV7-6 and TRBJ2-3; D gene unclear. V lost 8 bases and J 4 bases, leaving 7 bases between the germline ends. Germline CDR1 reads SGHVS; CDR2 reads FNYEAQ. The CDR3 is 11 residues long. The CDR3: CASGRADTQYF. The CDR3 DNA is TGTGCCAGCGGTCGGGCAGATACGCAGTATTTT.

This clonotype appeared a single time. The rearrangement joins TRBV10-2 to TRBJ2-7; 10 bases line up with TRBD1. The V gene end was trimmed by 5 bases and the J gene end by 4 bases; junction bases not matched to a gene: 8. CDR3 size: 15 residues. In germline, CDR1 is WSHSY, CDR2 SAAADI. CDR3 protein: CASSSGTGARYEQYV. The CDR3, as DNA: TGCGCCAGCAGTTCCGGGACAGGGGCGCGATACGAGCAGTACGTC.

This sequence joins TRBV19 and TRBJ1-2; TRBD1 agrees at 7 bases. This CDR3 has 13 residues. V lost 3 bases to trimming and J lost 4 bases; unmatched junction nucleotides: 2. Per germline, CDR1 LNHDA and CDR2 SQIVND (reference sequence). CDR3: CASSIGTAYGYTF. In DNA, the CDR3 is TGTGCCAGTAGTATCGGGACAGCCTATGGCTACACCTTC. The full variable domain, with the rest looked up from reference TRBV19 and TRBJ1-2, is DGGITQSPKYLFRKEGQNVTLSCEQNLNHDAMYWYRQDPGQGLRLIYYSQIVNDFQKGDIAEGYSVSREKKESFPLTVTSAQKNPTAFYLCASSIGTAYGYTFGSGTRLTVV.

This clonotype was picked up a small number of times. The CDR3 sequence: CASSQEGGLGSNQPQHF. Written as DNA, the CDR3 is TGCGCCAGCAGCCAAGAAGGGGGGCTGGGGAGCAATCAGCCCCAGCATTTT. The gene calls are TRBV4-1 and TRBJ1-5, with D maybe TRBD1 (6 bases). V was cut by 0 bases and J by 1 base, with 13 bases left in between. The CDR3 spans 17 residues. Per germline, CDR1 MGHRA and CDR2 YSYEKL.

The rearrangement links TRBV5-1 to TRBJ1-2; 12 bases fit TRBD1. Per the germline V gene, CDR1 is SGHRS and CDR2 is YFSETQ. V shed 1 base and J 8 bases; nucleotides not matched to a gene: 12. There are 17 residues in the CDR3. Written as DNA, the CDR3 is TGCGCCAGCAGCTTGTCCGGGACAGGGGGCGGAATCTACGGCTACACCTTC. Translated, it gives CASSLSGTGGGIYGYTF.